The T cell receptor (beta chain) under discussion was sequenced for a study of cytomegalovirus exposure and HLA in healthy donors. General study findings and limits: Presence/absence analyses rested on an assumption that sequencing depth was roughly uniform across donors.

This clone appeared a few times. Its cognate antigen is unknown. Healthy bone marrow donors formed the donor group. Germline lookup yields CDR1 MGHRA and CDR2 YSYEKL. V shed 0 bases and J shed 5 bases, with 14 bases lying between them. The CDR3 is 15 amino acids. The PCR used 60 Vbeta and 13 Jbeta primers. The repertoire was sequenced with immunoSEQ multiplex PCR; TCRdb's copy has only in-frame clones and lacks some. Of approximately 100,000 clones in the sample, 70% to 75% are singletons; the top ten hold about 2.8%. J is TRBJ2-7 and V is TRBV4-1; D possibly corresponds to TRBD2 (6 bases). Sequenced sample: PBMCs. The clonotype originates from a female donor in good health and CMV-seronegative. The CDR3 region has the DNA TGCGCCAGCAGCCAAGAAGGGCGGGATAACGACGAGCAGTACTTC. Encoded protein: CASSQEGRDNDEQYF.